Listed here is a single T cell receptor (beta chain). What it recognizes is unknown. Deletions cut 3 bases from V and 0 bases from J, with 8 bases between. The CDR3 runs 14 residues. Germline V gives CDR1 SNHLY, CDR2 FYNNEI. The data were obtained in a study of shared clonotypes between healthy human individuals. Findings and limits, study-wide: Of the naive CD4 clonotypes, 4% to 5% were shared across a few donors.

Profiling relied on immunoSEQ multiplex PCR, and the TCRdb table lists in-frame clones only, not all of them. The profile shows roughly 330,000 clones, around 67% of them singletons. The clonotype was recovered from a man aged 25-45 years in good health. The chain is built from TRBV2 and TRBJ2-5; D unclear. The sequenced sample consisted of memory CD4+ T cells sorted from blood. Subset described: CD45RA-negative fraction. The CDR3 loop is CASSESTNQETQYF. CDR3 DNA: TGTGCCAGCAGTGAGTCGACAAACCAAGAGACCCAGTACTTC.